A selection of T cell receptor beta chains follows, all from one sample in a study of T cell responses to AZD1222 COVID-19 vaccine. Sequencing was performed with immunoSEQ multiplex PCR; in TCRdb, only in-frame clones are kept and a portion is missing. Among 150,000 to 200,000 clones listed, 80% to 95% were seen once. The sample was peripheral blood, taken on day 0 of AZD1222 vaccination. Receptor source: an adult in good health. Each CDR3 is given with its conserved first and last residue. Each record gives: clone size, J gene, D gene, V gene, CDR3 protein, CDR3 DNA. The D gene is left open where the match is weak. A clone size is listed for some rows: how often the clone was seen (once, few, many), or a class if it is expanded.

abundance: NA; j_gene: TRBJ1-2; d_gene: NA; v_gene: TRBV19; CDR3aa: CASSPKGGGYTF; CDR3nt: TGTGCCAGTAGCCCGAAGGGGGGTGGCTACACCTTC
abundance: NA; j_gene: TRBJ1-1; d_gene: TRBD1; v_gene: TRBV2; CDR3aa: CASSGQGADTEAFF; CDR3nt: TGTGCCAGCAGTGGACAGGGGGCGGACACTGAAGCTTTCTTT
abundance: once; j_gene: TRBJ1-5; d_gene: NA; v_gene: TRBV3-1/TRBV3-2; CDR3aa: CASSQADQRGPQHF; CDR3nt: TGTGCCAGCAGCCAAGCTGACCAAAGGGGGCCCCAGCATTTT
abundance: NA; j_gene: TRBJ2-6; d_gene: TRBD1; v_gene: TRBV7-7; CDR3aa: CASSPAQGAPGANVLTF; CDR3nt: TGTGCCAGCAGCCCCGCTCAGGGGGCGCCCGGGGCCAACGTCCTGACTTTC
abundance: NA; j_gene: TRBJ1-2; d_gene: TRBD1; v_gene: TRBV5-6; CDR3aa: CASNLVDREQIGYTF; CDR3nt: TGTGCCAGCAATCTTGTGGACAGGGAACAGATTGGCTACACCTTC
abundance: NA; j_gene: TRBJ2-5; d_gene: NA; v_gene: TRBV4-3; CDR3aa: CASSPALGYGETQYF; CDR3nt: TGCGCCAGCAGTCCGGCTTTGGGGTACGGGGAGACCCAGTACTTC
abundance: NA; j_gene: TRBJ2-7; d_gene: NA; v_gene: TRBV12-3/TRBV12-4; CDR3aa: CASTRASYEQYF; CDR3nt: TGTGCCAGCACCCGGGCTTCCTACGAGCAGTACTTC
abundance: NA; j_gene: TRBJ1-1; d_gene: TRBD1; v_gene: TRBV5-4; CDR3aa: CASRGQQNTEAFF; CDR3nt: TGTGCCAGCAGGGGACAGCAGAACACTGAAGCTTTCTTT
abundance: NA; j_gene: TRBJ1-2; d_gene: NA; v_gene: TRBV19; CDR3aa: CASNFVGGANYGYTF; CDR3nt: TGTGCCAGTAATTTCGTAGGGGGTGCAAACTATGGCTACACCTTC
abundance: NA; j_gene: TRBJ2-7; d_gene: TRBD1; v_gene: TRBV19; CDR3aa: CASSPPPGQGAPVGDEQYF; CDR3nt: TGTGCCAGTAGTCCCCCCCCGGGACAGGGGGCTCCGGTAGGCGACGAGCAGTACTTC
abundance: NA; j_gene: TRBJ2-7; d_gene: NA; v_gene: TRBV25-1; CDR3aa: CASSEVYEQYF; CDR3nt: TGTGCCAGCAGTGAAGTCTACGAGCAGTACTTC
abundance: NA; j_gene: TRBJ1-4; d_gene: NA; v_gene: TRBV7-2; CDR3aa: CASSLAAGTNEKLFF; CDR3nt: TGTGCCAGCAGCTTAGCGGCGGGAACTAATGAAAAACTGTTTTTT
abundance: NA; j_gene: TRBJ2-3; d_gene: NA; v_gene: TRBV19; CDR3aa: CASSIDPGIAVTDTQYF; CDR3nt: TGTGCCAGTAGTATAGATCCCGGAATAGCGGTCACAGATACGCAGTATTTT
abundance: once; j_gene: TRBJ1-6; d_gene: NA; v_gene: TRBV5-6; CDR3aa: CASSRGVVSYNSPLHF; CDR3nt: TGTGCCAGCAGCCGAGGGGTAGTATCCTATAATTCACCCCTCCACTTT
abundance: NA; j_gene: TRBJ2-1; d_gene: TRBD2; v_gene: TRBV7-2; CDR3aa: CASSFGTSSSSYNEQFF; CDR3nt: TGTGCCAGCAGCTTCGGGACTAGCTCCAGCTCCTACAATGAGCAGTTCTTC
abundance: NA; j_gene: TRBJ1-5; d_gene: NA; v_gene: TRBV5-1; CDR3aa: CASSLAGGTQPQHF; CDR3nt: TGCGCCAGCAGCTTGGCGGGGGGAACCCAGCCCCAGCATTTT
abundance: NA; j_gene: TRBJ2-2; d_gene: NA; v_gene: TRBV11-2; CDR3aa: CATIAVKGVNTGELFF; CDR3nt: TGTGCCACCATCGCCGTGAAGGGCGTAAACACCGGGGAGCTGTTTTTT
abundance: NA; j_gene: TRBJ1-1; d_gene: NA; v_gene: TRBV20-1; CDR3aa: CSAWTRETAFF; CDR3nt: TGCAGTGCGTGGACTCGCGAGACAGCTTTCTTT
abundance: NA; j_gene: TRBJ1-2; d_gene: NA; v_gene: TRBV5-8; CDR3aa: CASSLSPQWGYTF; CDR3nt: TGTGCCAGCAGCTTGTCCCCTCAGTGGGGCTACACCTTC
abundance: NA; j_gene: TRBJ2-1; d_gene: NA; v_gene: TRBV30; CDR3aa: CAWTHDSAPNEQFF; CDR3nt: TGTGCCTGGACCCACGACAGTGCGCCCAATGAGCAGTTCTTC
abundance: NA; j_gene: TRBJ2-7; d_gene: NA; v_gene: TRBV4-2; CDR3aa: CASSQDSGPEQYF; CDR3nt: TGTGCCAGCAGCCAAGATTCGGGACCCGAGCAGTACTTC
abundance: NA; j_gene: TRBJ2-7; d_gene: NA; v_gene: TRBV27; CDR3aa: CASSLSTGTLSYEQYF; CDR3nt: TGTGCCAGCAGTTTATCGACGGGGACCCTCTCCTACGAGCAGTACTTC
abundance: NA; j_gene: TRBJ2-2; d_gene: NA; v_gene: TRBV27; CDR3aa: CASSLRGLGELFF; CDR3nt: TGTGCCAGCAGTTTAAGAGGGCTCGGGGAGCTGTTTTTT
abundance: NA; j_gene: TRBJ1-2; d_gene: TRBD1; v_gene: TRBV27; CDR3aa: CASTTGAPPYGYTF; CDR3nt: TGTGCCAGCACCACAGGGGCCCCCCCTTATGGCTACACCTTC
abundance: NA; j_gene: TRBJ1-2; d_gene: TRBD1; v_gene: TRBV7-6; CDR3aa: CASSPGTGDYGYTF; CDR3nt: TGTGCCAGCAGCCCAGGGACAGGGGACTATGGCTACACCTTC
abundance: NA; j_gene: TRBJ2-5; d_gene: TRBD2; v_gene: TRBV30; CDR3aa: CAWNGLAKETQYF; CDR3nt: TGTGCCTGGAATGGACTAGCCAAAGAGACCCAGTACTTC
abundance: once; j_gene: TRBJ2-6; d_gene: NA; v_gene: TRBV4-1; CDR3aa: CASSRGTSGANVLTF; CDR3nt: TGCGCCAGCAGCCGAGGAACCTCTGGGGCCAACGTCCTGACTTTC
abundance: NA; j_gene: TRBJ1-1; d_gene: TRBD1; v_gene: TRBV11-1; CDR3aa: CASSSRTGWATEAFF; CDR3nt: TGTGCCAGCAGCTCCCGGACAGGGTGGGCCACTGAAGCTTTCTTT
abundance: NA; j_gene: TRBJ1-2; d_gene: TRBD1; v_gene: TRBV7-6; CDR3aa: CASSLGTGGDGYTF; CDR3nt: TGTGCCAGCAGCCTAGGGACAGGGGGCGATGGCTACACCTTC
abundance: NA; j_gene: TRBJ2-7; d_gene: TRBD2; v_gene: TRBV3-1/TRBV3-2; CDR3aa: CASSLRGDPVHEQYF; CDR3nt: TGTGCCAGCAGCTTGCGGGGGGACCCAGTTCACGAGCAGTACTTC
abundance: NA; j_gene: TRBJ1-5; d_gene: NA; v_gene: TRBV6-6; CDR3aa: CASSYSYSNQPQHF; CDR3nt: TGTGCCAGCAGTTACTCCTATAGCAATCAGCCCCAGCATTTT
abundance: NA; j_gene: TRBJ2-1; d_gene: NA; v_gene: TRBV27; CDR3aa: CATLTYGRGDEQFF; CDR3nt: TGTGCCACCCTCACCTACGGGAGAGGGGATGAGCAGTTCTTC
abundance: NA; j_gene: TRBJ1-4; d_gene: NA; v_gene: TRBV4-1; CDR3aa: CASSAPLADANEKLFF; CDR3nt: TGCGCCAGCAGCGCCCCGCTGGCGGACGCTAATGAAAAACTGTTTTTT
abundance: NA; j_gene: TRBJ2-7; d_gene: NA; v_gene: TRBV6-5; CDR3aa: CASSYSGATPYEQYF; CDR3nt: TGTGCCAGCAGTTACTCCGGAGCCACTCCCTACGAGCAGTACTTC
abundance: NA; j_gene: TRBJ2-7; d_gene: NA; v_gene: TRBV7-2; CDR3aa: CASSLGPEMYEQYF; CDR3nt: TGTGCCAGCAGCTTAGGCCCTGAAATGTACGAGCAGTACTTC
abundance: NA; j_gene: TRBJ2-2; d_gene: TRBD2; v_gene: TRBV7-2; CDR3aa: CASSLLPSGTGELFF; CDR3nt: TGTGCCAGCAGCTTACTGCCTAGCGGTACCGGGGAGCTGTTTTTT
abundance: NA; j_gene: TRBJ2-7; d_gene: NA; v_gene: TRBV18; CDR3aa: CASSPPAGASSYEQYF; CDR3nt: TGTGCCAGCTCACCACCGGCAGGGGCGAGCTCCTACGAGCAGTACTTC
abundance: NA; j_gene: TRBJ2-2; d_gene: NA; v_gene: TRBV12-3/TRBV12-4; CDR3aa: CASSSWTGELFF; CDR3nt: TGTGCCAGCAGTTCGTGGACCGGGGAGCTGTTTTTT
abundance: NA; j_gene: TRBJ2-1; d_gene: NA; v_gene: TRBV5-1; CDR3aa: CASSSAGNGRPNEQFF; CDR3nt: TGCGCCAGCAGCTCCGCGGGTAATGGACGGCCTAATGAGCAGTTCTTC
abundance: NA; j_gene: TRBJ1-2; d_gene: TRBD1; v_gene: TRBV2; CDR3aa: CASTLFGTGDGYTF; CDR3nt: TGTGCCAGCACCCTTTTCGGGACAGGCGATGGCTACACCTTC
abundance: NA; j_gene: TRBJ1-2; d_gene: NA; v_gene: TRBV19; CDR3aa: CASSIETVGGYTF; CDR3nt: TGTGCCAGTAGTATAGAAACAGTCGGTGGCTACACCTTC
abundance: NA; j_gene: TRBJ2-2; d_gene: TRBD1; v_gene: TRBV5-6; CDR3aa: CASSLSGGGFEFF; CDR3nt: TGTGCCAGCAGCTTGTCAGGGGGCGGGTTCGAGTTTTTT
abundance: NA; j_gene: TRBJ2-7; d_gene: NA; v_gene: TRBV7-2; CDR3aa: CASSLASALTYEQYF; CDR3nt: TGTGCCAGCAGCTTAGCGTCTGCCCTCACCTACGAGCAGTACTTC
abundance: NA; j_gene: TRBJ1-2; d_gene: NA; v_gene: TRBV7-9; CDR3aa: CASSLTGTGGYTF; CDR3nt: TGTGCCAGCAGCTTAACCGGGACGGGCGGCTACACCTTC
abundance: NA; j_gene: TRBJ1-5; d_gene: TRBD1; v_gene: TRBV7-2; CDR3aa: CASSFQWTGSGQPQHF; CDR3nt: TGTGCCAGCAGCTTTCAATGGACAGGGTCTGGGCAGCCCCAGCATTTT
abundance: NA; j_gene: TRBJ1-1; d_gene: NA; v_gene: TRBV30; CDR3aa: CAWNREGAEAFF; CDR3nt: TGTGCCTGGAATCGTGAGGGGGCTGAAGCTTTCTTT
abundance: NA; j_gene: TRBJ2-1; d_gene: NA; v_gene: TRBV12-3/TRBV12-4; CDR3aa: CASSFRRDNEQFF; CDR3nt: TGTGCCAGCAGTTTCCGCAGAGACAATGAGCAGTTCTTC
abundance: NA; j_gene: TRBJ2-2; d_gene: NA; v_gene: TRBV7-2; CDR3aa: CASSFRGPNTGELFF; CDR3nt: TGTGCCAGCAGCTTCAGGGGCCCGAACACCGGGGAGCTGTTTTTT
abundance: NA; j_gene: TRBJ1-2; d_gene: TRBD1; v_gene: TRBV7-9; CDR3aa: CASSAGQGDDYGYTF; CDR3nt: TGTGCCAGCAGCGCGGGACAGGGGGATGACTATGGCTACACCTTC
abundance: NA; j_gene: TRBJ1-2; d_gene: TRBD1; v_gene: TRBV30; CDR3aa: CAWSAGLGQNYGYTF; CDR3nt: TGTGCCTGGAGTGCCGGCCTGGGACAGAACTATGGCTACACCTTC
abundance: once; j_gene: TRBJ2-7; d_gene: NA; v_gene: TRBV5-6; CDR3aa: CASSLIHEQYF; CDR3nt: TGTGCCAGCAGCTTGATCCACGAGCAGTACTTC
abundance: once; j_gene: TRBJ1-2; d_gene: TRBD1; v_gene: TRBV4-3; CDR3aa: CASSPNRGYYGYTF; CDR3nt: TGCGCCAGCAGCCCAAACAGGGGGTACTATGGCTACACCTTC
abundance: NA; j_gene: TRBJ1-2; d_gene: TRBD1; v_gene: TRBV30; CDR3aa: CAWGGTDYGYTF; CDR3nt: TGTGCCTGGGGAGGGACAGACTATGGCTACACCTTC
abundance: once; j_gene: TRBJ2-3; d_gene: TRBD2; v_gene: TRBV3-1/TRBV3-2; CDR3aa: CASSPGLAPTDTQYF; CDR3nt: TGTGCCAGCAGCCCAGGACTAGCGCCCACAGATACGCAGTATTTT
abundance: once; j_gene: TRBJ2-3; d_gene: NA; v_gene: TRBV3-1/TRBV3-2; CDR3aa: CASSVRRGGAPDTQYF; CDR3nt: TGTGCCAGCAGCGTACGGCGAGGGGGAGCCCCAGATACGCAGTATTTT
abundance: NA; j_gene: TRBJ2-1; d_gene: NA; v_gene: TRBV4-1; CDR3aa: CASSQDPLTEKQFF; CDR3nt: TGCGCCAGCAGCCAAGATCCCCTAACTGAAAAGCAGTTCTTC
abundance: NA; j_gene: TRBJ2-3; d_gene: NA; v_gene: TRBV2; CDR3aa: CASREPPYQYRRFGDTQYF; CDR3nt: TGTGCCAGCAGAGAACCCCCCTACCAATATCGACGGTTTGGAGATACGCAGTATTTT
abundance: NA; j_gene: TRBJ1-4; d_gene: TRBD1; v_gene: TRBV4-2; CDR3aa: CASSREGSARGEKLFF; CDR3nt: TGTGCCAGCAGCCGAGAAGGATCCGCCAGGGGGGAAAAACTGTTTTTT
abundance: NA; j_gene: TRBJ2-1; d_gene: TRBD2; v_gene: TRBV7-2; CDR3aa: CASTRPGTSSEQFF; CDR3nt: TGTGCCAGCACCCGACCCGGGACTAGCAGCGAGCAGTTCTTC
abundance: NA; j_gene: TRBJ2-5; d_gene: NA; v_gene: TRBV3-1/TRBV3-2; CDR3aa: CASSQTRRGTQYF; CDR3nt: TGTGCCAGCAGCCAGACTAGGCGGGGGACCCAGTACTTC